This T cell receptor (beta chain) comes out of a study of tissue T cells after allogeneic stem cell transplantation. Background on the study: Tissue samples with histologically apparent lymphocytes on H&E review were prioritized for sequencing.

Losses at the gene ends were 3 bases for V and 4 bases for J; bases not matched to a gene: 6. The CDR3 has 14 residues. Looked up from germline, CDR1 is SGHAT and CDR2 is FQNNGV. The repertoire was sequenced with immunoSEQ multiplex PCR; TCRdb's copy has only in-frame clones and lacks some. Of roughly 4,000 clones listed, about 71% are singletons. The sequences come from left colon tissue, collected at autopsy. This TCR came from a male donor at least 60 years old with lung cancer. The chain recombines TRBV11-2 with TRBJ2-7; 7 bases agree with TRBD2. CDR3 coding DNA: TGTGCCAGCAGCTTTGGCCAGGGAGGGTACGAGCAGTACTTC. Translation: CASSFGQGGYEQYF. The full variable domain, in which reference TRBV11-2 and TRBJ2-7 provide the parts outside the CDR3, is EAGVAQSPRYKIIEKRQSVAFWCNPISGHATLYWYQQILGQGPKLLIQFQNNGVVDDSQLPKDRFSAERLKGVDSTLKIQPAKLEDSAVYLCASSFGQGGYEQYFGPGTRLTVT.